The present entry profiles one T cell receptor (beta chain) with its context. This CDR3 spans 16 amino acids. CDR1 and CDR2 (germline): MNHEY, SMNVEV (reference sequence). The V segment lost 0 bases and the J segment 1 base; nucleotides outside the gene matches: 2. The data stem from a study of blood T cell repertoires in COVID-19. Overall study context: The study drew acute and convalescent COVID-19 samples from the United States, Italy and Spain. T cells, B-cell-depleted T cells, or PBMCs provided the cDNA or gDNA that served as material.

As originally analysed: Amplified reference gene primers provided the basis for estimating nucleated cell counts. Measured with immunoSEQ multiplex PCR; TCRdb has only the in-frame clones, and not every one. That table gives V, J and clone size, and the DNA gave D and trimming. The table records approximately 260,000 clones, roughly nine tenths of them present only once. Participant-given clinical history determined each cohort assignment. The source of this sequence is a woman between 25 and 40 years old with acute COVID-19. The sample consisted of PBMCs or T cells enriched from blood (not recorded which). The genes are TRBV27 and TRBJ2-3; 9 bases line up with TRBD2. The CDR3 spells CASSLSPSGGTDTQYF. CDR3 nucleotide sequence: TGTGCCAGCAGTTTATCCCCTAGCGGGGGCACAGATACGCAGTATTTT.